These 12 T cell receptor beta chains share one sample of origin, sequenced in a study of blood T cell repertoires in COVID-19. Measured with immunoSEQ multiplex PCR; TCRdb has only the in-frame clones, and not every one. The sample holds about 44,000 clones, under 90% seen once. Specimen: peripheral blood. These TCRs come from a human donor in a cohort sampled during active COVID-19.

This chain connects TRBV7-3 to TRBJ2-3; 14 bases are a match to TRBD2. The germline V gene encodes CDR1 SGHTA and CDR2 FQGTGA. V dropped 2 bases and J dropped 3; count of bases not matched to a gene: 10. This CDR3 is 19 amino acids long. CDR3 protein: CASSLGPIRLAGGTDTQYF. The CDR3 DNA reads TGTGCCAGCAGCTTAGGGCCCATCAGACTAGCGGGGGGGACAGATACGCAGTATTTT.

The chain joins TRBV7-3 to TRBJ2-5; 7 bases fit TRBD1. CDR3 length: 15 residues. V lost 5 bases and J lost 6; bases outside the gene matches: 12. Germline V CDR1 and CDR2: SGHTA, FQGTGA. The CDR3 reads CASSPETGFGKTQYF. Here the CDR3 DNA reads TGTGCCAGCAGCCCGGAGACAGGGTTTGGTAAGACCCAGTACTTC.

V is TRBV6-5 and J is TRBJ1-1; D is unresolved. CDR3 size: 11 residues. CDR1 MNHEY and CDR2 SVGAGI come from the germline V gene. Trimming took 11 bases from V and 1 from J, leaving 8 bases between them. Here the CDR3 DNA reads TGTGCCGGAAGACAGAACACTGAAGCTTTCTTT. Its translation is CAGRQNTEAFF.

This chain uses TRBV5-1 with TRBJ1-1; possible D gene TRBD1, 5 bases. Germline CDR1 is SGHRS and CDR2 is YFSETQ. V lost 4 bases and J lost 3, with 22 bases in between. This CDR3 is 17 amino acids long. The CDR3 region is CASSLRPVGGRDTEAFF. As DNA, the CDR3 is TGCGCCAGCAGCCTACGCCCGGTGGGGGGGAGGGACACTGAAGCTTTCTTT.

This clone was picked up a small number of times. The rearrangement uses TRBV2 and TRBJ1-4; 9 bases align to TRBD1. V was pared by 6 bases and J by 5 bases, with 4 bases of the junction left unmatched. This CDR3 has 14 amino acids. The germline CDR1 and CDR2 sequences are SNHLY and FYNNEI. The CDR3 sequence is CASSADRGNEKLFF. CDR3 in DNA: TGTGCCAGCAGCGCTGACAGGGGGAATGAAAAACTGTTTTTT.

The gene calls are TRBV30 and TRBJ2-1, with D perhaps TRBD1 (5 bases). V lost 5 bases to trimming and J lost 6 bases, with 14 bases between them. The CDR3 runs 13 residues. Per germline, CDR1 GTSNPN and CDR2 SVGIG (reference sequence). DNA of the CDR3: TGTGCCTGGGATCGTGGGGCCGGCAATGAGCAGTTCTTC. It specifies CAWDRGAGNEQFF.

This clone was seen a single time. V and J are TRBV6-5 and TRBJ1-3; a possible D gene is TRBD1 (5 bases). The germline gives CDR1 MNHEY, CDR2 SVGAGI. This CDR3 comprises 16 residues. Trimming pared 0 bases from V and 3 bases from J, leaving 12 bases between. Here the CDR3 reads CASSYSSGGFGNTIYF. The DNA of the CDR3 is TGTGCCAGCAGTTACTCGTCCGGGGGTTTTGGAAACACCATATATTTT.

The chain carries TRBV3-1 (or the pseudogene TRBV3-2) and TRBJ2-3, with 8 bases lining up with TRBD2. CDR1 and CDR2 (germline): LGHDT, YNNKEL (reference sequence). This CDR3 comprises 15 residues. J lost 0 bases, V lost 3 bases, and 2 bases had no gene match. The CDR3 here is CASSHTSGSTDTQYF. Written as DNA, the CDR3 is TGTGCCAGCAGCCACACTAGCGGTAGCACAGATACGCAGTATTTT.

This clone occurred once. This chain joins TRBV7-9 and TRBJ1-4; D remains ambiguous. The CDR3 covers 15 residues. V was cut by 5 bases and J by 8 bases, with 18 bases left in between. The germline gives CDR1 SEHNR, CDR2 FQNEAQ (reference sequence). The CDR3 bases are TGTGCCAGCAGCCCCCCGCGGGGAAACCGGGAAAAACTGTTTTTT. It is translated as CASSPPRGNREKLFF.

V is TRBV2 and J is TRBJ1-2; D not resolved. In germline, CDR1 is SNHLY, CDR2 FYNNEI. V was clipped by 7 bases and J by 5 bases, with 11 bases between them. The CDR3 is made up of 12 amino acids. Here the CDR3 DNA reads TGTGCCAGCAAGTGGGCAGCTTATGGCTACACCTTC. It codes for CASKWAAYGYTF. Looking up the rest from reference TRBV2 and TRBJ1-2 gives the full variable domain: EPEVTQTPSHQVTQMGQEVILRCVPISNHLYFYWYRQILGQKVEFLVSFYNNEISEKSEIFDDQFSVERPDGSNFTLKIRSTKLEDSAMYFCASKWAAYGYTFGSGTRLTVV.

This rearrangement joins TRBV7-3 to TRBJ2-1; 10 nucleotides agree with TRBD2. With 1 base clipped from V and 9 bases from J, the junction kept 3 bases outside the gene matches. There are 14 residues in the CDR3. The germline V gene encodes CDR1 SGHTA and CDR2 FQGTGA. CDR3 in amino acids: CASSLKAGGPEQFF. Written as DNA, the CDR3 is TGTGCCAGCAGCTTAAAAGCGGGGGGGCCTGAGCAGTTCTTC.

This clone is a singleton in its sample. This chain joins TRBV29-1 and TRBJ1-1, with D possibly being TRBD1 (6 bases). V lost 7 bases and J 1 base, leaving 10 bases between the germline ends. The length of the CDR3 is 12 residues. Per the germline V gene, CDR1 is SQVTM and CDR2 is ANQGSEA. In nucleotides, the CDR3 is TGCAGCGGGACAGACAAGAACACTGAAGCTTTCTTT. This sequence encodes CSGTDKNTEAFF.